This T cell receptor (beta chain) was sequenced in a study of Tregs in tolerant kidney transplant recipients. Notes on the study in general: Activated donor B cell expansion appeared to reveal the most relevant donor-specific TCRbeta repertoire.

Unstimulated regulatory T cells (CD4+CD25+CD127-), CD4+CD25- non-regulatory cells, CD4 and CD8 cells were FACS-sorted from thawed PBMCs. An overnight rest at 37°C with 200 to 250 IU/ml IL-2 preceded regulatory T cell sorting from thawed PBMCs. TCRdb's copy holds only in-frame clones and misses some; the assay was immunoSEQ multiplex PCR. The sample records tens of thousands of clones, roughly nine tenths being singletons. Notes on this clone: Its antigen remains unknown.

The receptor's source is a human donor in good health. Sequencing input: Tregs from blood.

CDR3 region: CASSLTGRYSGELFF. CDR3 coding DNA: TGTGCCAGCAGCTTGACAGGGCGGTATTCCGGGGAGCTGTTTTTT. The chain has TRBV5-4 and TRBJ2-2, with D possibly being TRBD1 (6 bases). V dropped 1 base and J dropped 6 bases, with 13 bases sitting between them. Per the germline V gene, CDR1 is SGHNT and CDR2 is YYREEE (reference sequence). The CDR3 spans 15 residues.